The rows below give T cell receptor beta chains drawn from one sample of a study of monozygotic twins with inflammatory bowel disease. TCRdb reworked the 5' RACE reads into one entry per CDR3 protein, no DNA. This sample contains about 380,000 distinct CDR3 sequences. Sequenced input: blood. Every receptor here comes from a human donor with ulcerative colitis or Crohn's disease, or a healthy co-twin of an affected twin (not recorded which). The CDR3 runs from the conserved cysteine through the conserved F or W. Each record gives: CDR3 protein, J gene, V gene.

CDR3aa: CASSLIGNTDTQYF; j_gene: TRBJ2-3; v_gene: TRBV5-1
CDR3aa: CASSQNRGRSEGYTF; j_gene: TRBJ1-2; v_gene: TRBV3-1
CDR3aa: CASRKTGVTDTQYF; j_gene: TRBJ2-3; v_gene: TRBV25-1
CDR3aa: CAISEFVGASYNEQFF; j_gene: TRBJ2-1; v_gene: TRBV10-3
CDR3aa: CASTPGGANTEAFF; j_gene: TRBJ1-1; v_gene: TRBV19
CDR3aa: CASSLGQGKMNTEAFF; j_gene: TRBJ1-1; v_gene: TRBV5-1
CDR3aa: CASSYSYVDGKNIQYF; j_gene: TRBJ2-4; v_gene: TRBV6-5
CDR3aa: CASSFYSVGDSREQYF; j_gene: TRBJ2-7; v_gene: TRBV7-8
CDR3aa: CASSQDGSPLHF; j_gene: TRBJ1-6; v_gene: TRBV4-2
CDR3aa: CASNLIRAGGRSEQFF; j_gene: TRBJ2-1; v_gene: TRBV7-2
CDR3aa: CATSDLPRTNEQFF; j_gene: TRBJ2-1; v_gene: TRBV24-1
CDR3aa: CASSLVFSGQPNNEQFF; j_gene: TRBJ2-1; v_gene: TRBV7-2
CDR3aa: CSARGGEGHNEQFF; j_gene: TRBJ2-1; v_gene: TRBV20-1
CDR3aa: CASSLAQGNLYEQYF; j_gene: TRBJ2-7; v_gene: TRBV7-9
CDR3aa: CASSRRTGTYQETQYF; j_gene: TRBJ2-5; v_gene: TRBV5-1
CDR3aa: CASSPGSDSLDEQYF; j_gene: TRBJ2-7; v_gene: TRBV5-1
CDR3aa: CASSPGTGPIEPSYNEQFF; j_gene: TRBJ2-1; v_gene: TRBV27
CDR3aa: CARNRGGTEAFF; j_gene: TRBJ1-1; v_gene: TRBV2
CDR3aa: CASSEAGGWGGATYNEQFF; j_gene: TRBJ2-1; v_gene: TRBV9
CDR3aa: CSAVGSEYTDTQYF; j_gene: TRBJ2-3; v_gene: TRBV20-1
CDR3aa: CASSELAGSGTQYF; j_gene: TRBJ2-3; v_gene: TRBV5-5
CDR3aa: CSARDGFLNSPLHF; j_gene: TRBJ1-6; v_gene: TRBV20-1
CDR3aa: CASSHSGGAGKNIQYF; j_gene: TRBJ2-4; v_gene: TRBV7-2
CDR3aa: CASSSGGPGETQYF; j_gene: TRBJ2-5; v_gene: TRBV7-2
CDR3aa: CASSLGQPNQETQYF; j_gene: TRBJ2-5; v_gene: TRBV12-3/TRBV12-4
CDR3aa: CSARVRGNQPQHF; j_gene: TRBJ1-5; v_gene: TRBV20-1
CDR3aa: CASSLRPDSGNIQYF; j_gene: TRBJ2-4; v_gene: TRBV7-2
CDR3aa: CSAQGWPGTKEGNTIYF; j_gene: TRBJ1-3; v_gene: TRBV20-1